The subject of this entry is one T cell receptor (beta chain). These data are taken from a study of blood T cell repertoires in COVID-19. Germline V CDR1 and CDR2: SGHVS, FQNEAQ. V shed 0 bases and J shed 5 bases, with 4 bases lying between them. The CDR3 is made up of 12 amino acids. The table came from immunoSEQ multiplex PCR; TCRdb's copy has only in-frame clones and leaves some out. The table records 250,000 to 300,000 clones, approximately 92% of them present only once. This receptor was identified in a young woman who had recovered from COVID-19. Material for sequencing was PBMCs or T cells enriched from blood (not recorded which). This chain uses TRBV7-8 with TRBJ2-5; no definite D call. Here the CDR3 DNA reads TGTGCCAGCAGCTTAGCCCTGGAGACCCAGTACTTC. Translating gives CASSLALETQYF.